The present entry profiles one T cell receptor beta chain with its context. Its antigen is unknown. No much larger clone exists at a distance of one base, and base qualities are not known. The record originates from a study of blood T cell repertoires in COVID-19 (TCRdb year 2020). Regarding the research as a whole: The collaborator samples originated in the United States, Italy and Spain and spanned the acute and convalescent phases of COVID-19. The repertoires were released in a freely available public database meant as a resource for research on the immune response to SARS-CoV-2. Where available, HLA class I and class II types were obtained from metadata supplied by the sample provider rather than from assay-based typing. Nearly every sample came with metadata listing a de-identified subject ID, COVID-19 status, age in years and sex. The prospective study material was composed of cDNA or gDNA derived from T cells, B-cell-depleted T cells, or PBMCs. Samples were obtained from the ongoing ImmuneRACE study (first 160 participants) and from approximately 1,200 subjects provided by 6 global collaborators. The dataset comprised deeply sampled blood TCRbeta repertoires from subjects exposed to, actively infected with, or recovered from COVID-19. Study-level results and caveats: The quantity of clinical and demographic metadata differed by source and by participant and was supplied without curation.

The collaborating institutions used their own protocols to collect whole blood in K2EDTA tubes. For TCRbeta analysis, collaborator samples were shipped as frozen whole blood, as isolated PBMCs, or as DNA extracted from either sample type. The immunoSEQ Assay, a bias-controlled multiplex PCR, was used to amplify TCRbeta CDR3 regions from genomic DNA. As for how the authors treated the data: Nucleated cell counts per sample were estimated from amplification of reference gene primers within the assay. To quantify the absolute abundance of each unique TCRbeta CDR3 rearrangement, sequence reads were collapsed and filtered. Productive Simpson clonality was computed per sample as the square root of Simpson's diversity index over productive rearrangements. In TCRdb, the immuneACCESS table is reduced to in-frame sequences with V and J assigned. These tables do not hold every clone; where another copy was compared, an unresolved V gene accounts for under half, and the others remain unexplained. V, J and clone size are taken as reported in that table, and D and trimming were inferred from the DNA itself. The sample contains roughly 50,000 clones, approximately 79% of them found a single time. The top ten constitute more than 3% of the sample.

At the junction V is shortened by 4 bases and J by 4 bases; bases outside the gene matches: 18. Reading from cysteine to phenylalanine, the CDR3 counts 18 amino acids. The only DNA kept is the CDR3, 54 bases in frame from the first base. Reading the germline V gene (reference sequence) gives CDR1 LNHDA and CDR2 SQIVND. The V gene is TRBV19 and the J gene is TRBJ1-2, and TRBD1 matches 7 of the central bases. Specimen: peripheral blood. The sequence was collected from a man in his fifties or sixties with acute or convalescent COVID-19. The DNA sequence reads TGTGCCAGTAGTACGGCCCCCAGTCAGACAGGGTTCCTCTATGGCTACACCTTC. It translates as CASSTAPSQTGFLYGYTF.